This T cell receptor (beta chain) was documented in a study of CD8+ T cells in alopecia areata. Study at large: For the treated group, dosing was oral tofacitinib at 5 to 10 mg twice daily.

RNA was isolated and reverse transcribed to cDNA, the sequencing template. TCRdb's table, derived via immunoSEQ multiplex PCR, lists solely in-frame clones and lacks some. This sample carries 250,000 to 350,000 clones, about 62% of them seen once, and the ten largest clones take about 0.88%. About this clone itself: Antigen: not known.

Treatment meaning: oral pan-JAK inhibitor, 5-10 mg twice daily. The researchers isolated CD4+ and CD8+ T cells from PBMCs by sorting. Study conclusions and caveats: Compared with mice, patients displayed less clear TCR sharing, possibly for HLA-related reasons.

Deletions cut 4 bases from V and 5 bases from J, with 7 bases between. CDR1 SGHRS and CDR2 YFSETQ come from the germline V gene. The CDR3 sequence is 13 residues long. The starting material was CD4+ T cells sorted from blood, obtained at approximately week 52, from a patient treated with tofacitinib. The source of this sequence is a human donor with alopecia areata. V gene TRBV5-1 combines with J gene TRBJ1-6, with a tentative D call TRBD1 (6 bases). The CDR3 nucleotides are TGCGCCAGCAGCCAGGGGAATAATTCACCCCTCCACTTT. Its protein is CASSQGNNSPLHF.